A single sample gave rise to the 17 T cell receptor beta chains below, sequenced in a study of blood T cell repertoires in COVID-19. Some clones are missing from TCRdb's copy, which holds only in-frame ones; the method was immunoSEQ multiplex PCR. The table lists approximately 90,000 clones, approximately 80% of them singletons, with less than 7% in the top ten. The sequencing input was peripheral blood. All receptors derive from an older man with COVID-19, enrolled during active disease.

The chain is built from TRBV19 and TRBJ1-1; D gene unclear. Germline V gene sequence: CDR1 LNHDA, CDR2 SQIVND (reference sequence). The CDR3 has 13 amino acids. Trimming stripped 7 bases from V and 4 bases from J, with 13 bases between. The CDR3 here is CASNWAVGTEAFF. For the CDR3, the DNA is TGTGCCAGTAACTGGGCCGTGGGCACTGAAGCTTTCTTT.

J is TRBJ2-7 and V is TRBV6-6, with D hard to call. The CDR3 sequence is 13 residues long. Per germline, CDR1 MNHNY and CDR2 SVGAGI (reference sequence). V lost 11 bases to trimming and J lost 4 bases, with 18 bases between them. The CDR3 is CASRLSPLYEQYF. The CDR3 DNA reads TGTGCCTCCCGACTCTCCCCATTATACGAGCAGTACTTC.

The rearrangement links TRBV10-3 to TRBJ1-1, with 7 bases identical to TRBD1. J was trimmed by 0 bases and V by 6 bases; bases with no gene match: 4. Germline assignment: CDR1 ENHRY and CDR2 SYGVKD. The CDR3 consists of 14 residues. In nucleotides, the CDR3 is TGTGCCATCAGGGTCCAGGGGGTGAACACTGAAGCTTTCTTT. Its translation: CAIRVQGVNTEAFF.

Only one count was recorded for this clone. The chain couples TRBV6-5 to TRBJ1-2; TRBD1 is a possible D gene (5 bases). The CDR3 is 13 residues long. Trimming cost V 5 bases and J 8 bases, with 15 bases left between them. Germline values: CDR1 MNHEY, CDR2 SVGAGI. CDR3 DNA sequence: TGTGCCAGCAGTCCAGGGTTTTGGCAAGGCTACACCTTC. This sequence encodes CASSPGFWQGYTF.

The V gene is TRBV7-3, the J gene TRBJ2-3, with 14 bases fitting TRBD2. The V gene's germline CDR1 is SGHTA and CDR2 FQGTGA. Trimming took 5 bases from V and 12 from J; bases not matched to a gene: 7. The CDR3 is made up of 14 amino acids. The CDR3 DNA reads as TGTGCCAGCAGCAGGGGACTAGCGGGGGTCCCTCAGTATTTT. This gives the protein CASSRGLAGVPQYF. Looking up the rest from reference TRBV7-3 and TRBJ2-3 gives the full variable domain: GAGVSQTPSNKVTEKGKYVELRCDPISGHTALYWYRQSLGQGPEFLIYFQGTGAADDSGLPNDRFFAVRPEGSVSTLKIQRTERGDSAVYLCASSRGLAGVPQYFGPGTRLTVL.

The rearrangement links TRBV19 to TRBJ2-4; D unclear. This CDR3 comprises 13 residues. Germline-derived CDR1 and CDR2 are LNHDA and SQIVND (reference sequence). V was shortened by 3 bases and J by 10 bases, with 13 bases between the two germline ends. Here the CDR3 DNA reads TGTGCCAGTAGTATCGCCTCTTCAGCGATTCAGTACTTC. This sequence encodes CASSIASSAIQYF. The complete variable domain, with remaining parts taken from reference TRBV19 and TRBJ2-4, reads DGGITQSPKYLFRKEGQNVTLSCEQNLNHDAMYWYRQDPGQGLRLIYYSQIVNDFQKGDIAEGYSVSREKKESFPLTVTSAQKNPTAFYLCASSIASSAIQYFGAGTRLSVL.

J is TRBJ1-6 and V is TRBV25-1; 9 nucleotides agree with TRBD1. The CDR3 runs 15 residues. Germline V gene lookup returns CDR1 MGHDK and CDR2 SYGVNS. Unmatched junction bases numbered 5, after V lost 4 bases and J lost 7 bases. The CDR3 protein is CASSADRGLNSPLHF. CDR3 DNA sequence: TGTGCCAGCAGTGCGGACAGGGGACTAAATTCACCCCTCCACTTT.

The CDR3 protein is CASSLYSGNNEQFF. The CDR3, as DNA: TGTGCCAGCAGCTTATATAGCGGTAACAATGAGCAGTTCTTC. V usage is TRBV7-2 and J usage is TRBJ2-1; perhaps TRBD2 as D (6 bases). Trimming shortened V by 2 bases and J by 5 bases, and 10 bases separated the two germline ends. This CDR3 is 14 amino acids long. Looked up from germline, CDR1 is SGHTA and CDR2 is FQGNSA.

The chain links TRBV2 to TRBJ1-1, with a possible D match to TRBD1 (5 bases). V was clipped by 3 bases and J by 1 base, with 12 bases between them. CDR1 is SNHLY and CDR2 is FYNNEI in the germline V gene. This CDR3 spans 15 amino acids. Here the CDR3 DNA reads TGTGCCAGCAGTGAGTATCAGGGCCCGAACACTGAAGCTTTCTTT. Translating gives CASSEYQGPNTEAFF.

This clone was detected only a few times. An end of the junction does not agree with germline; a read error may underlie this. This chain joins TRBV18 and TRBJ1-5, with D unresolved. The CDR3 runs 15 residues. Looked up from germline, CDR1 is KGHSH and CDR2 is LQKENI. CDR3: CASSPPGGPNQPQHF. The CDR3 DNA reads as TGTGCCAGCTCGCCACCGGGAGGCCCGAATCAGCCCCAGCATTTT.

This rearrangement joins TRBV3-1 (or the pseudogene TRBV3-2) to TRBJ2-3, with 10 positions matching TRBD2. The germline gives CDR1 LGHDT, CDR2 YNNKEL (reference sequence). V lost 1 base to trimming and J lost 5 bases; unmatched junction nucleotides: 6. The CDR3 length is 16 residues. The chain's CDR3 is CASSQAPAGGRDTQYF. Here the CDR3 DNA reads TGTGCCAGCAGCCAAGCCCCAGCGGGAGGGAGAGATACGCAGTATTTT.

The chain links TRBV6-1 to TRBJ2-4, with TRBD2 as a possible D gene (5 bases). Germline CDR1 MNHNS, CDR2 SASEGT. V was clipped by 2 bases and J by 0 bases, with 17 bases between them. The CDR3 runs to 18 residues. The CDR3 DNA reads TGTGCCAGCAGTGAAATCCCCGGGATTCGGTTAGCCAAAAACATTCAGTACTTC. As protein: CASSEIPGIRLAKNIQYF.

The chain joins TRBV11-3 to TRBJ2-1; maybe TRBD2 (6 bases). Germline-derived CDR1 and CDR2 are SGHNT and YENEEA. V gave up 7 bases and J gave up 3 bases, with 13 bases separating them. The CDR3 has 14 residues. The CDR3 DNA follows: TGTGCCAGCAACCGGGACTCGTTCTACAATGAGCAGTTCTTC. Its translation: CASNRDSFYNEQFF.

The chain employs TRBV19 and TRBJ2-7; maybe TRBD1 (6 bases). Germline V gives CDR1 LNHDA, CDR2 SQIVND (reference sequence). The CDR3 has 14 residues. Trimming pared 9 bases from V and 1 base from J, leaving 16 bases between. In DNA, the CDR3 is TGTGCCAGCTCCAGGGGTCCTAATTCCTACGAGCAGTACTTC. Its translation is CASSRGPNSYEQYF.

The V call is TRBV11-1, the J call TRBJ2-1; TRBD2 matches at 10 bases. Germline CDR1 is SGHAT and CDR2 is FQDESV (reference sequence). The CDR3 consists of 16 residues. The V and J ends lost 2 bases and 4 bases, in that order; junction bases with no gene match: 5. The CDR3 region is CASSLSRAGGYNEQFF. The CDR3 coding sequence is TGTGCCAGCAGCTTATCGAGAGCGGGGGGGTACAATGAGCAGTTCTTC.

The gene calls are TRBV13 and TRBJ1-4; unclear D gene. The germline V gene has CDR1 PRHDT and CDR2 FYEKMQ (reference sequence). V lost 5 bases to trimming and J lost 8 bases, with 15 bases between them. CDR3 length: 14 amino acids. The CDR3 spells CASSRSLGLEKLFF. CDR3 nucleotide sequence: TGTGCCAGCAGCCGATCCCTGGGCCTAGAAAAACTGTTTTTT.

The chain couples TRBV7-2 to TRBJ2-7; D possibly corresponds to TRBD2 (5 bases). Trimming cost V 1 base and J 6 bases, with 10 bases left between them. Germline V gene lookup returns CDR1 SGHTA and CDR2 FQGNSA. The CDR3 totals 13 residues. For the CDR3, the DNA is TGTGCCAGCAGCTTAGAGAGGGTCTCCGAGCAGTACTTC. It specifies CASSLERVSEQYF.